Below, 24 T cell receptor beta chains from the same sample are listed, as sequenced in a study of graft-versus-host responses after intestinal transplantation. The antigens these receptors bind are not known. Here immunoSEQ multiplex PCR was the method, and the copy in TCRdb shows in-frame clones only, minus some. The sample records around 90,000 clones, about 95% being singletons. This material consisted of unstimulated CD4+ T cells sorted from spleen or lymph node cells, taken before transplant. The receptors originated from a human donor who was the organ donor for an intestinal transplant.

This clone occurred once. V gene TRBV5-4 combines with J gene TRBJ2-7; 7 bases match TRBD1. Looked up from germline, CDR1 is SGHNT and CDR2 is YYREEE (reference sequence). With 4 bases clipped from V and 4 bases from J, the junction kept 5 bases outside the gene matches. The CDR3 is 13 amino acids. The CDR3 DNA reads TGTGCCAGCAGCCTCTTACAGGGGTACGAGCAGTACTTC. Its translation: CASSLLQGYEQYF.

This chain links TRBV30 with TRBJ1-3; no firm D call. The CDR3 has 12 residues. Germline CDR1 GTSNPN, CDR2 SVGIG (reference sequence). CDR3 sequence (DNA): TGTGGTCTGGTTTCCTCTGGAAACACCATATATTTT. It encodes CGLVSSGNTIYF.

The chain carries TRBV7-9 and TRBJ2-6, with no clear D. Per germline, CDR1 SEHNR and CDR2 FQNEAQ (reference sequence). CDR3 length: 18 amino acids. V lost 1 base and J 0 bases, leaving 13 bases between the germline ends. The CDR3 DNA is TGTGCCAGCAGCTTAGTTCTTGCACGGAGCTCTGGGGCCAACGTCCTGACTTTC. Its protein is CASSLVLARSSGANVLTF.

The chain joins TRBV28 to TRBJ1-2, with D possibly TRBD1 on 5 matching bases. The length of the CDR3 is 15 residues. The V and J ends lost 3 bases and 4 bases respectively, with 15 bases between them. Germline lookup yields CDR1 MDHEN and CDR2 SYDVKM. The CDR3 loop reads CASSFVGEGSYGYTF. The DNA for the CDR3 is TGTGCCAGCAGTTTCGTAGGGGAGGGGAGCTATGGCTACACCTTC.

This clone is a singleton in its sample. This sample also contains other DNA sequences that code for the same CDR3. The chain employs TRBV18 and TRBJ2-2; D call uncertain. Per the germline V gene, CDR1 is KGHSH and CDR2 is LQKENI. The CDR3 loop spans 13 amino acids. V gave up 1 base and J gave up 2 bases, with 2 bases separating them. The CDR3 loop reads CASSPLNTGELFF. The CDR3 DNA sequence: TGTGCCAGCTCACCACTAAACACCGGGGAGCTGTTTTTT.

The genes are TRBV9 and TRBJ1-5, with a weak D call TRBD1 (5 bases). Trimming shortened V by 3 bases and J by 6 bases, and 13 bases separated the two germline ends. The CDR3 loop spans 14 amino acids. Germline CDR1 reads SGDLS; CDR2 reads YYNGEE. The CDR3 loop reads CASSGEDGAQPQHF. The CDR3 DNA sequence: TGTGCCAGCAGCGGGGAGGACGGGGCTCAGCCCCAGCATTTT. Filled out from reference TRBV9 and TRBJ1-5, the complete variable domain reads DSGVTQTPKHLITATGQRVTLRCSPRSGDLSVYWYQQSLDQGLQFLIQYYNGEERAKGNILERFSAQQFPDLHSELNLSSLELGDSALYFCASSGEDGAQPQHFGDGTRLSIL.

The chain couples TRBV5-1 to TRBJ1-5; TRBD1 agrees at 7 bases. The germline CDR1 and CDR2 sequences are SGHRS and YFSETQ. The CDR3 spans 14 residues. Trimming cost V 6 bases and J 3 bases; bases outside gene matches: 6. CDR3 coding DNA: TGCGCCAGCACAGACAGGGAGCCCAATCAGCCCCAGCATTTT. This sequence encodes CASTDREPNQPQHF.

The V call is TRBV2, the J call TRBJ1-2, with 9 bases identical to TRBD1. Germline-derived CDR1 and CDR2 are SNHLY and FYNNEI. Trimming cost V 8 bases and J 4 bases; bases outside gene matches: 8. This CDR3 has 14 residues. The CDR3: CASLQGAGGYGYTF. The CDR3 DNA follows: TGTGCCAGCCTACAGGGGGCAGGTGGCTATGGCTACACCTTC.

The chain is built from TRBV18 and TRBJ1-6, with D unclear. The V gene's germline CDR1 is KGHSH and CDR2 LQKENI. The CDR3 sequence is 16 residues long. V was clipped by 3 bases and J by 0 bases, with 9 bases between them. CDR3 coding DNA: TGTGCCAGCTCACCGGGTGCCGACTCCTATAATTCACCCCTCCACTTT. It codes for CASSPGADSYNSPLHF. The variable domain in full, completed from reference TRBV18 and TRBJ1-6, reads NAGVMQNPRHLVRRRGQEARLRCSPMKGHSHVYWYRQLPEEGLKFMVYLQKENIIDESGMPKERFSAEFPKEGPSILRIQQVVRGDSAAYFCASSPGADSYNSPLHFGNGTRLTVT.

For this clone: Distinct nucleotide sequences in the sample also encode this CDR3. The chain combines TRBV18 with TRBJ1-3; D ambiguous. The length of the CDR3 is 15 residues. With 3 bases removed from V and 0 bases from J, the gap between germline ends came to 9 bases. The germline V gene encodes CDR1 KGHSH and CDR2 LQKENI. The CDR3 nucleotides are TGTGCCAGCTCACCGTCGGGGAGCTCTGGAAACACCATATATTTT. The encoded protein is CASSPSGSSGNTIYF.

This rearrangement joins TRBV21-1 to TRBJ2-5; TRBD1, the table's D call, was not compared with the DNA. TRBV21-1 is shown as a pseudogene. The CDR3 covers 14 residues. CDR3 loop: CASSKVSRAETQYF. In nucleotides, the CDR3 is TGTGCCAGCAGCAAAGTTTCCAGGGCGGAGACCCAGTACTTC.

This clone occurred a few times. The V gene is TRBV27, the J gene TRBJ1-3, with D unclear. Looked up from germline, CDR1 is MNHEY and CDR2 is SMNVEV (reference sequence). The V and J ends lost 3 bases and 0 bases respectively, with 6 bases between them. The CDR3 runs to 14 residues. This chain's CDR3 is CASSLRGSGNTIYF. CDR3 coding DNA: TGTGCCAGCAGTTTGCGGGGCTCTGGAAACACCATATATTTT.

CDR3 DNA: TGTGCCAGCAGCCCGGGTTGGGCGGGGGGGCAAGAGACCCAGTACTTC. Translated, it gives CASSPGWAGGQETQYF. The J gene is TRBJ2-5, the V gene TRBV7-3; 9 nucleotides match TRBD2. Trimming at V came to 5 bases and at J to 2 bases, leaving 9 bases not matched to a gene. The CDR3 consists of 16 residues. The germline gives CDR1 SGHTA, CDR2 FQGTGA.

This clone was seen a few times. This chain joins TRBV28 and TRBJ1-1; no firm D call. This CDR3 has 11 amino acids. The germline gives CDR1 MDHEN, CDR2 SYDVKM. The germline V and J ends were trimmed by 8 bases and 1 base, with 5 bases remaining between them. The CDR3 sequence: CASLSNTEAFF. CDR3 bases: TGTGCCAGCCTCTCGAACACTGAAGCTTTCTTT.

V gene TRBV7-9 combines with J gene TRBJ2-7; perhaps TRBD1 as D (5 bases). CDR3 length equals 13 residues. V lost 0 bases, J lost 6 bases, and 9 bases lay in between. The germline gives CDR1 SEHNR, CDR2 FQNEAQ (reference sequence). CDR3 amino acids: CASSLAGVGEQYF. The CDR3 DNA is TGTGCCAGCAGCTTAGCAGGGGTGGGCGAGCAGTACTTC. The full variable domain, completed using reference TRBV7-9 and TRBJ2-7, is DTGVSQNPRHKITKRGQNVTFRCDPISEHNRLYWYRQTLGQGPEFLTYFQNEAQLEKSRLLSDRFSAERPKGSFSTLEIQRTEQGDSAMYLCASSLAGVGEQYFGPGTRLTVT.

The CDR3 sequence is CAISESGGPGATIYF. CDR3 in DNA: TGTGCCATCAGTGAGTCGGGGGGACCGGGAGCCACCATATATTTT. The chain employs TRBV10-3 and TRBJ1-3; D possibly corresponds to TRBD1 (5 bases). In germline, CDR1 is ENHRY, CDR2 SYGVKD. V dropped 0 bases and J dropped 9 bases, with 15 bases sitting between them. This CDR3 contains 15 residues.

The chain carries TRBV6-5 and TRBJ2-5; D not certain. Germline V gives CDR1 MNHEY, CDR2 SVGAGI. The CDR3 has 11 amino acids. Trimming stripped 3 bases from V and 2 bases from J, with 1 base between. The CDR3 region has the DNA TGTGCCAGCAGTTATCAAGAGACCCAGTACTTC. Its translation: CASSYQETQYF.

The rearrangement links TRBV7-3 to TRBJ2-1; 7 bases are shared with TRBD1. CDR3 length equals 17 residues. V dropped 3 bases and J dropped 4; count of bases not matched to a gene: 12. CDR1 is SGHTA, CDR2 FQGTGA, per germline. This chain's CDR3 is CASSFTDRTGTYNEQFF. The CDR3 DNA follows: TGTGCCAGCAGCTTTACAGATAGGACAGGTACATACAATGAGCAGTTCTTC.

The rearrangement uses TRBV19 and TRBJ2-3; D may be TRBD1 (5 bases). CDR1 LNHDA and CDR2 SQIVND come from the germline V gene (reference sequence). V gave up 5 bases and J gave up 1 base, with 19 bases separating them. This CDR3 spans 17 amino acids. The CDR3 DNA is TGTGCCAGTAGTCCCCCCTCAGGGTCGCGTCGCACAGATACGCAGTATTTT. Residues: CASSPPSGSRRTDTQYF.

The rearrangement links TRBV7-2 to TRBJ1-5, with 9 bases matching TRBD1. The CDR3 covers 15 residues. V dropped 1 base and J dropped 5; count of bases not matched to a gene: 3. CDR1 SGHTA and CDR2 FQGNSA come from the germline V gene. The CDR3 region has the DNA TGTGCCAGCAGCTTAGTACAGGGGGCCTATCAGCCCCAGCATTTT. Translating it yields CASSLVQGAYQPQHF.

The V call is TRBV28, the J call TRBJ1-2, with a tentative D call TRBD1 (6 bases). The germline CDR1 and CDR2 sequences are MDHEN and SYDVKM. Trimming removed 5 bases from V and 8 bases from J, with 24 bases in between. This CDR3 region has 16 residues. The CDR3 sequence: CASSPASGAGVWGYTF. The CDR3 region has the DNA TGTGCCAGCAGTCCAGCGTCAGGGGCAGGGGTATGGGGCTACACCTTC.

The chain has TRBV6-5 and TRBJ2-3; no reliable D call. The germline gives CDR1 MNHEY, CDR2 SVGAGI. The CDR3 extends over 13 amino acids. V lost 6 bases and J 0 bases, leaving 7 bases between the germline ends. CDR3 region: CASRESSTDTQYF. Written as DNA, the CDR3 is TGTGCCAGCAGAGAAAGTAGCACAGATACGCAGTATTTT.

The chain couples TRBV18 to TRBJ2-5; D possibly corresponds to TRBD2 (5 bases). The V end was cut by 1 base, the J end by 5 bases, with 14 bases between. The CDR3 loop spans 15 amino acids. Germline CDR1 is KGHSH and CDR2 is LQKENI. DNA of the CDR3: TGTGCCAGCTCACCACGAGGGCCACCCACGGAGACCCAGTACTTC. Translation: CASSPRGPPTETQYF.

The V and J genes are TRBV7-3 and TRBJ2-2; 9 bases line up with TRBD2. The CDR3 totals 15 residues. V trimming: 4 bases; J trimming: 4 bases; junction bases outside the gene matches: 4. Per the germline V gene, CDR1 is SGHTA and CDR2 is FQGTGA. CDR3 residues: CASSSRGGSTGELFF. The CDR3 region has the DNA TGTGCCAGCAGCTCGCGGGGGGGAAGCACCGGGGAGCTGTTTTTT.